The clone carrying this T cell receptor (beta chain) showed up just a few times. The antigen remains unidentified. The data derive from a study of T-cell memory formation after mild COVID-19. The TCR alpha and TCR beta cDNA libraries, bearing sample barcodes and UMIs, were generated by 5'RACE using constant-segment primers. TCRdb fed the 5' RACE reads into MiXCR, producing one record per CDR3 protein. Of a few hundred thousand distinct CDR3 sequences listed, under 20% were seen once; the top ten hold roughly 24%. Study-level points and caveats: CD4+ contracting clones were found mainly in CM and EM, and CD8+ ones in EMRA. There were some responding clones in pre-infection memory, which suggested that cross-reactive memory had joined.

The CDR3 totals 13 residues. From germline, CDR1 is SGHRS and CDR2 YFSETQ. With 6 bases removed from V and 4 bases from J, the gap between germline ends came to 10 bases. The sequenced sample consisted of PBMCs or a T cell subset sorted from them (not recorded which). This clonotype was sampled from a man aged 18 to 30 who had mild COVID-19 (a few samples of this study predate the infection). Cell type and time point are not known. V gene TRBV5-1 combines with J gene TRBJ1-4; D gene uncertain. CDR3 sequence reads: CASNSGSNEKLFF. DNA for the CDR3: TGCGCCAGCAATTCCGGCAGTAATGAAAAACTGTTTTTT.